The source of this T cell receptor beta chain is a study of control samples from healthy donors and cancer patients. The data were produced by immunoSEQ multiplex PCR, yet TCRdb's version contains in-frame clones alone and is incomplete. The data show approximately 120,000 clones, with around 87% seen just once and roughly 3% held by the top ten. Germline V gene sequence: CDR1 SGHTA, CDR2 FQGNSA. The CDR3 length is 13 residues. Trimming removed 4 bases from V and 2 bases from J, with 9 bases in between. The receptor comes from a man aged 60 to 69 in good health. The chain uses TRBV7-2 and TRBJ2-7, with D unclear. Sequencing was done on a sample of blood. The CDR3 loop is CASSWTVTYEQYF. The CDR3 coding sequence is TGTGCCAGCAGCTGGACCGTTACCTACGAGCAGTACTTC.